Each of the 27 T cell receptor beta chains below was sequenced from the same sample in a study of blood T cell repertoires in COVID-19. Only in-frame clones appear in the TCRdb table, and some are missing; sequencing was by immunoSEQ multiplex PCR. The table has about 100,000 clones, nearly 90% seen once. Sequencing used peripheral blood. Receptor source: a woman older than 75 with acute or convalescent COVID-19.

The chain employs TRBV4-3 and TRBJ2-1; 12 nucleotides align to TRBD2. This CDR3 is built from 17 residues. Losses at the gene ends were 1 base for V and 4 bases for J; bases not matched to a gene: 5. Germline CDR1 and CDR2: LGHNA and YSLEER. The CDR3 spells CASSQGTSGNLYNEQFF. The DNA for the CDR3 is TGCGCCAGCAGCCAAGGGACTAGCGGGAACTTATACAATGAGCAGTTCTTC.

The chain employs TRBV20-1 and TRBJ2-3; D perhaps matches TRBD2 (6 bases). The CDR3 extends over 15 amino acids. Germline V lookup: CDR1 DFQATT, CDR2 SNEGSKA (reference sequence). Trimming removed 3 bases from V and 2 bases from J, with 15 bases in between. CDR3 sequence: CSASKASEYTDTQYF. DNA for the CDR3: TGCAGTGCTAGTAAGGCTAGCGAGTACACAGATACGCAGTATTTT.

This clone was counted a few times. The chain links TRBV12-5 to TRBJ2-1; 7 nucleotides align to TRBD2. Unmatched junction bases numbered 1, after V lost 6 bases and J lost 2 bases. The CDR3 covers 13 residues. CDR1 is LGHNT, CDR2 FRNRAP, per germline. CDR3 protein: CASGLAPYNEQFF. The CDR3 nucleotides read TGTGCTAGTGGACTAGCGCCCTACAATGAGCAGTTCTTC.

The chain couples TRBV29-1 to TRBJ2-1, with 10 bases that match TRBD1. V gave up 7 bases and J gave up 2 bases; unmatched junction bases: 8. The CDR3 has 15 amino acids. Per germline, CDR1 SQVTM and CDR2 ANQGSEA. The CDR3 sequence: CSAEGDRGTYNEQFF. The CDR3 DNA is TGCAGCGCAGAGGGGGACAGGGGTACCTACAATGAGCAGTTCTTC.

The rearrangement joins TRBV29-1 to TRBJ2-6; TRBD1 agrees at 7 bases. Germline CDR1 SQVTM, CDR2 ANQGSEA. The junction had 5 bases not matched to a gene; V was cut back by 2 bases and J by 4 bases. This CDR3 contains 15 residues. The CDR3 bases are TGCAGCGTTGAAACAGGGGAAACCGGGGCCAACGTCCTGACTTTC. Amino acid sequence: CSVETGETGANVLTF.

The gene calls are TRBV7-3 and TRBJ2-3; 9 positions agree with TRBD2. With V trimmed by 5 bases and J by 4 bases, 13 bases remained unmatched. Germline CDR1 SGHTA, CDR2 FQGTGA. This CDR3 spans 17 amino acids. The CDR3 sequence: CASSRNPTSGRPDTQYF. CDR3 DNA sequence: TGTGCCAGCAGCCGAAATCCGACTAGCGGTCGCCCAGATACGCAGTATTTT.

This chain uses TRBV28 with TRBJ1-2; D is undetermined. This CDR3 contains 13 residues. The germline V and J ends were trimmed by 7 bases and 0 bases, with 9 bases remaining between them. Looked up from germline, CDR1 is MDHEN and CDR2 is SYDVKM. CDR3 DNA sequence: TGTGCCAGCACCCTAGGAGCTAACTATGGCTACACCTTC. Translating gives CASTLGANYGYTF.

The rearrangement uses TRBV5-4 and TRBJ2-1; possibly TRBD2 for D (5 bases). Germline V gene sequence: CDR1 SGHNT, CDR2 YYREEE (reference sequence). The CDR3 runs 16 residues. V dropped 0 bases and J dropped 5 bases, with 15 bases sitting between them. CDR3 region: CASSLDGVWTHNEQFF. In nucleotides, the CDR3 is TGTGCCAGCAGCTTGGATGGGGTGTGGACTCACAATGAGCAGTTCTTC.

This clone was observed a single time. CDR3: CASSRTGGHQPQHF. The CDR3 nucleotides are TGTGCCAGCAGCCGGACAGGGGGCCACCAGCCCCAGCATTTT. J is TRBJ1-5 and V is TRBV3-1 (or the pseudogene TRBV3-2), with 11 bases identical to TRBD1. Germline V CDR1 and CDR2: LGHDT, YNNKEL (reference sequence). V lost 4 bases to trimming and J lost 7 bases; unmatched junction nucleotides: 3. CDR3 length: 14 amino acids.

The chain joins TRBV2 to TRBJ1-3; 8 positions match TRBD1. Germline lookup yields CDR1 SNHLY and CDR2 FYNNEI. V lost 6 bases to trimming and J lost 0 bases; unmatched junction nucleotides: 7. The CDR3 has 16 amino acids. The CDR3 DNA sequence: TGTGCCAGCAGCCTAACAGGGGGGAGCTCTGGAAACACCATATATTTT. It encodes CASSLTGGSSGNTIYF.

Here the CDR3 reads CASSYLTGEAAFF. CDR3 bases: TGTGCCAGCAGTTATCTGACAGGGGAGGCCGCTTTCTTT. The chain uses TRBV6-6 and TRBJ1-1; 8 nucleotides agree with TRBD1. The V and J ends lost 3 bases and 11 bases, in that order; junction bases with no gene match: 8. Germline assignment: CDR1 MNHNY and CDR2 SVGAGI (reference sequence). The CDR3 has 13 amino acids.

V is TRBV4-3 and J is TRBJ2-1; 11 positions agree with TRBD2. Germline CDR1 LGHNA, CDR2 YSLEER. The CDR3 runs 17 residues. V dropped 0 bases and J dropped 9; count of bases not matched to a gene: 10. Here the CDR3 reads CASSQDQLAGVYSEQFF. In nucleotides, the CDR3 is TGCGCCAGCAGCCAAGACCAACTAGCGGGAGTTTATAGTGAGCAGTTCTTC.

This chain joins TRBV2 and TRBJ2-1; TRBD1 aligns across 9 bases. The CDR3 is 13 amino acids. Germline CDR1 and CDR2: SNHLY and FYNNEI. The V segment lost 7 bases and the J segment 4 bases; nucleotides outside the gene matches: 2. The CDR3 loop is CASTGTGYNEQFF. For the CDR3, the DNA is TGTGCCAGCACCGGGACAGGGTACAATGAGCAGTTCTTC. The full variable domain, completed using reference TRBV2 and TRBJ2-1, is EPEVTQTPSHQVTQMGQEVILRCVPISNHLYFYWYRQILGQKVEFLVSFYNNEISEKSEIFDDQFSVERPDGSNFTLKIRSTKLEDSAMYFCASTGTGYNEQFFGPGTRLTVL.

This clone was seen a handful of times. This chain connects TRBV19 to TRBJ2-5; tentatively, D is TRBD2 (6 bases). Germline assignment: CDR1 LNHDA and CDR2 SQIVND (reference sequence). Trimming removed 3 bases from V and 3 bases from J, with 8 bases in between. The CDR3 totals 13 residues. CDR3 protein: CASSIGGKETQYF. The CDR3 DNA reads as TGTGCCAGTAGTATTGGCGGGAAAGAGACCCAGTACTTC.

J is TRBJ2-7 and V is TRBV5-4, with 7 positions matching TRBD1. The CDR3 contains 13 residues. V shed 0 bases, J shed 4 bases, and the junction held 1 base outside the gene matches. Per the germline V gene, CDR1 is SGHNT and CDR2 is YYREEE (reference sequence). The CDR3 DNA sequence: TGTGCCAGCAGCTTGGACAGGGGTTACGAGCAGTACTTC. Translated, it gives CASSLDRGYEQYF.

V is TRBV3-1 (or the pseudogene TRBV3-2) and J is TRBJ1-1; the D gene is possibly TRBD1 (6 bases). Trimming stripped 4 bases from V and 5 bases from J, with 23 bases between. Germline values: CDR1 LGHDT, CDR2 YNNKEL (reference sequence). This CDR3 has 17 residues. The DNA of the CDR3 is TGTGCCAGCAGCCCAGCCCCGGGACACCCTTTGGGGACTGAAGCTTTCTTT. It specifies CASSPAPGHPLGTEAFF.

The table lists this clone with a few counts. The gene calls are TRBV27 and TRBJ1-1; D unresolved. V lost 2 bases and J lost 2, with 6 bases in between. There are 13 residues in the CDR3. The germline V gene has CDR1 MNHEY and CDR2 SMNVEV (reference sequence). The DNA for the CDR3 is TGTGCCAGCAGTTTACGCGAAAACACTGAAGCTTTCTTT. Translating gives CASSLRENTEAFF.

V gene TRBV7-8 combines with J gene TRBJ2-1, with D unclear. This CDR3 has 14 amino acids. The germline V gene encodes CDR1 SGHVS and CDR2 FQNEAQ. The germline V and J ends were trimmed by 3 bases and 8 bases, with 14 bases remaining between them. The CDR3 region is CASSFRVDFHEQFF. CDR3 coding DNA: TGTGCCAGCAGCTTTCGGGTGGATTTCCATGAGCAGTTCTTC.

V and J are TRBV10-2 and TRBJ1-6; D might be TRBD1 (6 bases). CDR1 is WSHSY, CDR2 SAAADI, per germline. V was clipped by 6 bases and J by 8 bases, with 14 bases between them. The CDR3 covers 14 residues. CDR3 coding DNA: TGCGCCAGCAGCCAACAGGGTTACCATTCACCCCTCCACTTT. It codes for CASSQQGYHSPLHF.

The V and J genes are TRBV18 and TRBJ2-7; 11 bases are shared with TRBD2. V trimming: 1 base; J trimming: 5 bases; junction bases outside the gene matches: 1. CDR1 and CDR2 from the germline V gene are KGHSH and LQKENI. The CDR3 is made up of 14 amino acids. In DNA form, the CDR3 reads TGTGCCAGCTCACCACTAGCGGGGGGGGACGAGCAGTACTTC. It specifies CASSPLAGGDEQYF.

The V and J genes are TRBV6-5 and TRBJ1-1, with 7 bases aligning to TRBD1. Germline V gene lookup returns CDR1 MNHEY and CDR2 SVGAGI. V gave up 8 bases and J gave up 1 base; unmatched junction bases: 4. The CDR3 runs 13 residues. The CDR3 spells CASRQGANTEAFF. CDR3 coding DNA: TGTGCCAGCCGACAGGGAGCGAACACTGAAGCTTTCTTT.

This clone was detected once. V gene TRBV5-4 combines with J gene TRBJ1-1; D gene unclear. Trimming took off 0 bases at V and 0 bases at J, with 9 bases between the two ends. Per germline, CDR1 SGHNT and CDR2 YYREEE (reference sequence). The CDR3 covers 15 residues. The CDR3 protein is CASSLGKTMNTEAFF. The CDR3 DNA reads as TGTGCCAGCAGCTTGGGGAAAACTATGAACACTGAAGCTTTCTTT.

This chain joins TRBV2 and TRBJ1-5; possible D gene TRBD1, 6 bases. CDR3 length equals 14 residues. The V gene lost 8 bases and the J gene lost 0 bases, with 11 bases spanning the gap. The germline V gene encodes CDR1 SNHLY and CDR2 FYNNEI. The DNA for the CDR3 is TGTGCCAGCGCCGGGACATCTAGCAATCAGCCCCAGCATTTT. This codes for CASAGTSSNQPQHF.

This chain connects TRBV27 to TRBJ2-1; D is undetermined. The germline CDR1 and CDR2 sequences are MNHEY and SMNVEV (reference sequence). This CDR3 contains 15 residues. The V end lost 2 bases, the J end lost 1 base, and 9 bases lay between the germline ends. The CDR3 nucleotides read TGTGCCAGCAGTTTAAAGTCGGTTTCCTACAATGAGCAGTTCTTC. Residues: CASSLKSVSYNEQFF.

J is TRBJ2-7 and V is TRBV4-2, with a tentative D call TRBD1 (6 bases). The CDR3 sequence is 14 residues long. The V end lost 4 bases, the J end lost 5 bases, and 15 bases lay between the germline ends. Germline CDR1 LGHNA, CDR2 YNFKEQ. CDR3 coding DNA: TGTGCCAGCAGCCGAAGTACAGGGCTCGACGAGCAGTACTTC. It encodes CASSRSTGLDEQYF.

The chain uses TRBV24-1 and TRBJ2-2; TRBD1 agrees at 8 bases. CDR3 length: 16 amino acids. The germline V gene has CDR1 KGHDR and CDR2 SFDVKD. The V and J ends lost 5 bases and 4 bases, in that order; junction bases with no gene match: 8. The CDR3 protein is CATSASTGESTGELFF. The CDR3 nucleotides are TGTGCCACCAGTGCCTCGACAGGGGAGAGCACCGGGGAGCTGTTTTTT.

This clone was seen once. The chain employs TRBV25-1 and TRBJ1-1, with D possibly being TRBD1 (5 bases). Germline V gives CDR1 MGHDK, CDR2 SYGVNS. Deletions cut 6 bases from V and 4 bases from J, with 15 bases between. CDR3 length equals 14 residues. The CDR3 nucleotides are TGTGCCAGCAGAGCCCGGGGGGGAAGCACTGAAGCTTTCTTT. This encodes CASRARGGSTEAFF.